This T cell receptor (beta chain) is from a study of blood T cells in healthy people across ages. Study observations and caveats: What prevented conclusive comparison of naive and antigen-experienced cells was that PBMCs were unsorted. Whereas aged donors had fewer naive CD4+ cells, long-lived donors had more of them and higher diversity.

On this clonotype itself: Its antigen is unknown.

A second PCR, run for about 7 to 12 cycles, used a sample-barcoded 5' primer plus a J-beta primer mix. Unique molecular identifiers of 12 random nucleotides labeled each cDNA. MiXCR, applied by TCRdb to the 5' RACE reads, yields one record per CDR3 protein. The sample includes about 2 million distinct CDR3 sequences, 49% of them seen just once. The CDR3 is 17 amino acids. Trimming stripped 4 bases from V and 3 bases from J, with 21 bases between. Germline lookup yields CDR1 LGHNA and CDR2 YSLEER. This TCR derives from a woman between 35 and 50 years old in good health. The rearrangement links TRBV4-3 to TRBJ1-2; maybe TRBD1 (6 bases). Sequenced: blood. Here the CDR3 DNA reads TGCGCCAGCAGCCGGGAAGGTACAGGGCTAAAACACTATGGCTACACCTTC. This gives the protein CASSREGTGLKHYGYTF.